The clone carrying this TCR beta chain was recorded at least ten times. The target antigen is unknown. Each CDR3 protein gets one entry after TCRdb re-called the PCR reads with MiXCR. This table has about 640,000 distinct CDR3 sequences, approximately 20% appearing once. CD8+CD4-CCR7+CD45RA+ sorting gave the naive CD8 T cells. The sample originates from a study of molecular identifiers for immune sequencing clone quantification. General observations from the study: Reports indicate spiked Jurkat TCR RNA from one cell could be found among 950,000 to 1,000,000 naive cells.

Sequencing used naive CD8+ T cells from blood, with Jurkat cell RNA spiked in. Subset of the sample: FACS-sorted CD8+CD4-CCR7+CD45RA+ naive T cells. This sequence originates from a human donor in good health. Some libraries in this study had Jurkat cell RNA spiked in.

The CDR3 coding sequence is TGTGCCAGCAGCCAAGAGGCGCACACGAACACTGAAGCTTTCTTT. Translation gives CASSQEAHTNTEAFF. This chain links TRBV4-2 with TRBJ1-1, with D uncertain. The CDR3 length is 15 residues. Per the germline V gene, CDR1 is LGHNA and CDR2 is YNFKEQ. Trimming took off 0 bases at V and 1 base at J, with 9 bases between the two ends.